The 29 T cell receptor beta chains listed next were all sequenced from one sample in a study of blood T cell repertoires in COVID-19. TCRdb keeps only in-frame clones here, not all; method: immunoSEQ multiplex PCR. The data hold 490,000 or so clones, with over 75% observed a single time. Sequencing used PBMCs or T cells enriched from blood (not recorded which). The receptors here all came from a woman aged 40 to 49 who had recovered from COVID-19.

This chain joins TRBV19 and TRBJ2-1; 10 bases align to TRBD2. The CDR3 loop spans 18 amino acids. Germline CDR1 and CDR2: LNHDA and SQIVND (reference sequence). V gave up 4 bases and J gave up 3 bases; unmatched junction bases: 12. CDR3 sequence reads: CASSNSATSGTFYNEQFF. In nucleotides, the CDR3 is TGTGCCAGTAGTAACTCGGCCACTAGCGGGACCTTCTACAATGAGCAGTTCTTC.

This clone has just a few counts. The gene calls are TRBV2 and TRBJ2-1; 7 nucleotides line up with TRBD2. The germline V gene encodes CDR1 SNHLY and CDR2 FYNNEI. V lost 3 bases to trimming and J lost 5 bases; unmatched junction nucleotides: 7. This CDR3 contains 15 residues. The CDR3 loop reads CASSDDAGVHNEQFF. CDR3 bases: TGTGCCAGCAGTGATGACGCGGGAGTCCACAATGAGCAGTTCTTC. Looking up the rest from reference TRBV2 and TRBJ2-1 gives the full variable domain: EPEVTQTPSHQVTQMGQEVILRCVPISNHLYFYWYRQILGQKVEFLVSFYNNEISEKSEIFDDQFSVERPDGSNFTLKIRSTKLEDSAMYFCASSDDAGVHNEQFFGPGTRLTVL.

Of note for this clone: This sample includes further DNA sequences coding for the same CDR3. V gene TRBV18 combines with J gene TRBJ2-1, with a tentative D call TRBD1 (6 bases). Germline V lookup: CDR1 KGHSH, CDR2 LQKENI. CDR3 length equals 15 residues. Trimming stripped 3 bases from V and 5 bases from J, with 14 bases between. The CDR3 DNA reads TGTGCCAGCTCACCGACAGGTCTCCTCAACAATGAGCAGTTCTTC. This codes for CASSPTGLLNNEQFF.

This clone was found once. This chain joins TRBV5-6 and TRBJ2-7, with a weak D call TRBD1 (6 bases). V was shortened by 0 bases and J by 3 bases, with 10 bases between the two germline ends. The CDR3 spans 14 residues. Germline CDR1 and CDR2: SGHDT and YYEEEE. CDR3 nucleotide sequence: TGTGCCAGCAGCTTGGGGGGGACATTCTACGAGCAGTACTTC. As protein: CASSLGGTFYEQYF.

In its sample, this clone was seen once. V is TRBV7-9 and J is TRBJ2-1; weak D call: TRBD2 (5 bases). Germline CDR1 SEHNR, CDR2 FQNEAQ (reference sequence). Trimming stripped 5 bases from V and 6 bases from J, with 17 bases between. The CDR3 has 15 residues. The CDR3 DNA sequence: TGTGCCAGCAGCAGCTCTAGCTCTTCGGTCAATGAGCAGTTCTTC. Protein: CASSSSSSSVNEQFF. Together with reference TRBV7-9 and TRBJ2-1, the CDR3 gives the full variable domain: DTGVSQNPRHKITKRGQNVTFRCDPISEHNRLYWYRQTLGQGPEFLTYFQNEAQLEKSRLLSDRFSAERPKGSFSTLEIQRTEQGDSAMYLCASSSSSSSVNEQFFGPGTRLTVL.

Here the CDR3 reads CASKLRDRVLGAQYF. DNA for the CDR3: TGTGCCAGCAAACTCCGGGACAGGGTCCTGGGGGCCCAGTACTTC. The chain uses TRBV11-2 and TRBJ2-5; 9 bases map to TRBD1. The junction had 15 bases not matched to a gene; V was cut back by 7 bases and J by 9 bases. This CDR3 spans 15 amino acids. The germline V gene has CDR1 SGHAT and CDR2 FQNNGV.

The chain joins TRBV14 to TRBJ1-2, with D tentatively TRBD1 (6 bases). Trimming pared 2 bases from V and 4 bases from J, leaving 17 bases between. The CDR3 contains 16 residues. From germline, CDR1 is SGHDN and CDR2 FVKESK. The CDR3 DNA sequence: TGTGCCAGCAGCCAACTTTCCCGGACAGCGTTCTATGGCTACACCTTC. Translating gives CASSQLSRTAFYGYTF.

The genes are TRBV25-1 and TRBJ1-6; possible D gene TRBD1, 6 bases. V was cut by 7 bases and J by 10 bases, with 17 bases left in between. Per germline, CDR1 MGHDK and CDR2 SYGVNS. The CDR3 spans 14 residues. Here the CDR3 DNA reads TGTGCCAGCAAGAAGGACCTACAGGGCTCACCCCTCCACTTT. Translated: CASKKDLQGSPLHF.

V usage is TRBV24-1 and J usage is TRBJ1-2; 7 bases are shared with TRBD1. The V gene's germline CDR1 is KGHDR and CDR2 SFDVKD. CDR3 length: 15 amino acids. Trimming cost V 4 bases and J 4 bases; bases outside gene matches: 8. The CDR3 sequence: CATSDPSRDSYGYTF. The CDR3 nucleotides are TGTGCCACCAGTGACCCGTCCCGGGACAGCTATGGCTACACCTTC.

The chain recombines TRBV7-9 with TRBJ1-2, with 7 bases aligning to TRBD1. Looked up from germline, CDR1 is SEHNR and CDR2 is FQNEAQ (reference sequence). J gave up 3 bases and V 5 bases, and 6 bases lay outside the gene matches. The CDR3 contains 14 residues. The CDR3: CASSLGQVDYGYTF. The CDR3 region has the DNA TGTGCCAGCAGCCTCGGACAGGTCGACTATGGCTACACCTTC. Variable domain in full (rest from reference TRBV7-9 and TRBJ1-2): DTGVSQNPRHKITKRGQNVTFRCDPISEHNRLYWYRQTLGQGPEFLTYFQNEAQLEKSRLLSDRFSAERPKGSFSTLEIQRTEQGDSAMYLCASSLGQVDYGYTFGSGTRLTVV.

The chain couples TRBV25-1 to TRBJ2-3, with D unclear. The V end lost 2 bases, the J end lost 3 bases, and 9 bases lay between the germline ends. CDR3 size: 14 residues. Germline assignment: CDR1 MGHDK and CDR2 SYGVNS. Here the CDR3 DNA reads TGTGCCAGCAGTGAACCGAGGATGACAGATACGCAGTATTTT. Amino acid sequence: CASSEPRMTDTQYF.

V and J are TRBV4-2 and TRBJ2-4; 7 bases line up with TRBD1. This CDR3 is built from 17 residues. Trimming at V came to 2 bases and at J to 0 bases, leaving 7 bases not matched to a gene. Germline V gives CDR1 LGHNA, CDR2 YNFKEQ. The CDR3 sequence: CASSQSDRLIAKNIQYF. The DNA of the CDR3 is TGTGCCAGCAGCCAATCGGACAGGCTGATAGCCAAAAACATTCAGTACTTC.

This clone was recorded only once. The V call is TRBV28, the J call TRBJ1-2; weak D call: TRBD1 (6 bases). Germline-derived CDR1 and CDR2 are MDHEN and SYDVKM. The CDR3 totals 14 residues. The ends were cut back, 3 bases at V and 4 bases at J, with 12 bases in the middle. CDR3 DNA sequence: TGTGCCAGCAGTTTGCAAACAGGGTTCTATGGCTACACCTTC. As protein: CASSLQTGFYGYTF.

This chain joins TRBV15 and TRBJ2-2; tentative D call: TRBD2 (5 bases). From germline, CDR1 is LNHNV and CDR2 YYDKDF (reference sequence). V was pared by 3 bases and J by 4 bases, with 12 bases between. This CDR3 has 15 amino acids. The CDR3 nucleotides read TGTGCCACCAGCAGTTTCCTCGGACTCACCGGGGAGCTGTTTTTT. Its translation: CATSSFLGLTGELFF.

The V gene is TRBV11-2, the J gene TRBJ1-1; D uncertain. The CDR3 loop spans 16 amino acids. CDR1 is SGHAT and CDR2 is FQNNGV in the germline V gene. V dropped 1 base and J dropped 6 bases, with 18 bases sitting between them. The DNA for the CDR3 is TGTGCCAGCAGCTTAGGTTTCTACAAAGACGGAGCTGAAGCTTTCTTT. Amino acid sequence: CASSLGFYKDGAEAFF. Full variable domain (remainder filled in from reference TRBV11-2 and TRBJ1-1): EAGVAQSPRYKIIEKRQSVAFWCNPISGHATLYWYQQILGQGPKLLIQFQNNGVVDDSQLPKDRFSAERLKGVDSTLKIQPAKLEDSAVYLCASSLGFYKDGAEAFFGQGTRLTVV.

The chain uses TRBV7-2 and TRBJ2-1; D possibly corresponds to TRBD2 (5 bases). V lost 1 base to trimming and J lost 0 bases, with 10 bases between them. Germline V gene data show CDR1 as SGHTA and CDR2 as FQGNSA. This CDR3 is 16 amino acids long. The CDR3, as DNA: TGTGCCAGCAGCTTAGAAGCAGGAGGCTCCTACAATGAGCAGTTCTTC. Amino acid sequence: CASSLEAGGSYNEQFF.

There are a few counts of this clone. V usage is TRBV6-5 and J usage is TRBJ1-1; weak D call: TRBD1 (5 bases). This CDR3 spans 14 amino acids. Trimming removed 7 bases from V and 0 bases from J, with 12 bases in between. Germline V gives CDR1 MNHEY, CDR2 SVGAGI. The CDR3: CASTRAFLNTEAFF. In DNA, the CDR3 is TGTGCCAGCACCAGGGCGTTCTTGAACACTGAAGCTTTCTTT.

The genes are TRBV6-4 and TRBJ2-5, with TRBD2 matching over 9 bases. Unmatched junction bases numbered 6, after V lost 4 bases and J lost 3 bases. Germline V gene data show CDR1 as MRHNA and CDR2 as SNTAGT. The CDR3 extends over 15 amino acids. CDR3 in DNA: TGTGCCAGCAGTGTGCGGGAGGGGGATGAAGAGACCCAGTACTTC. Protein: CASSVREGDEETQYF.

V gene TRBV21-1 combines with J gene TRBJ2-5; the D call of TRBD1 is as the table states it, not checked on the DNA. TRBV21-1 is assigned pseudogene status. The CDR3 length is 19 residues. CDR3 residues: CARGHGRFAGQGRIETQYF. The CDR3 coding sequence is TGTGCCAGGGGTCATGGGAGGTTCGCCGGACAGGGACGTATTGAGACCCAGTACTTC.

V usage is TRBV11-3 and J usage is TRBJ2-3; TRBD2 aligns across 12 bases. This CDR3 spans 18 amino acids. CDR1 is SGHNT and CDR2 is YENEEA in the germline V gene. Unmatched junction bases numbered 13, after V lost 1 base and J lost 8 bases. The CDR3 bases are TGTGCCAGCAGCTTAGCTGGGTCTAGCGGGAGGGCCAGGGGTACGCAGTATTTT. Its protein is CASSLAGSSGRARGTQYF.

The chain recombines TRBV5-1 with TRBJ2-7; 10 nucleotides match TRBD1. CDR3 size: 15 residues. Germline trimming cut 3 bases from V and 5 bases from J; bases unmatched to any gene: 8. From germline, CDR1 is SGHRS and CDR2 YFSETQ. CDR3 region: CASSSWTGGGDEQYF. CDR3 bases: TGCGCCAGCAGCTCCTGGACAGGGGGGGGAGACGAGCAGTACTTC.

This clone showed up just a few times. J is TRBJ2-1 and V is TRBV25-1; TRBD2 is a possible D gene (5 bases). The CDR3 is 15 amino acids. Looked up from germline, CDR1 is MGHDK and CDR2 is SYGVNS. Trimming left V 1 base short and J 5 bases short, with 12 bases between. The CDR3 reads CASSESGGYNNEQFF. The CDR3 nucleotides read TGTGCCAGCAGTGAATCGGGCGGGTACAACAATGAGCAGTTCTTC.

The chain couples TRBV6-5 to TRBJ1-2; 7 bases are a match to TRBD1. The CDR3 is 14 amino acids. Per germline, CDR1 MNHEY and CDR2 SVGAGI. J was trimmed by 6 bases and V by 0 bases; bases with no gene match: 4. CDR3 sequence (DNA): TGTGCCAGCAGTTACTCAGGGGGCAGGAATGGCTACACCTTC. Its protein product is CASSYSGGRNGYTF.

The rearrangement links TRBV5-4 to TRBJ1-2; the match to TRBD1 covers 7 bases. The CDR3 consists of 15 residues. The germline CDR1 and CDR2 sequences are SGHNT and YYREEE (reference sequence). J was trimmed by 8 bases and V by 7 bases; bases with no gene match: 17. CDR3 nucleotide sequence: TGTGCCAGCGCGCTAAGTCTGAGACAGGGTAGAGGCTACACCTTC. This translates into CASALSLRQGRGYTF.

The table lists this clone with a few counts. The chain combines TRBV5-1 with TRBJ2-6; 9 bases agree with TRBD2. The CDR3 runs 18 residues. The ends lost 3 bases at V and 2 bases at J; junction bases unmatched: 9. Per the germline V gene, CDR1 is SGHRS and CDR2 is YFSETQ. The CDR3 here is CASSSGRSGSAGANVLTF. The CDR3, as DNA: TGCGCCAGCAGCTCGGGTCGTAGCGGGAGTGCTGGGGCCAACGTCCTGACTTTC.

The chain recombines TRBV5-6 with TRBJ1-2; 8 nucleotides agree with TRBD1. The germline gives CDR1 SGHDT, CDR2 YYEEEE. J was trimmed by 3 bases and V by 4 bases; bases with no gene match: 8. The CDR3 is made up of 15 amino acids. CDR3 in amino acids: CASSLTGGSHYGYTF. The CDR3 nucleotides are TGTGCCAGCAGCCTTACAGGGGGATCACACTATGGCTACACCTTC.

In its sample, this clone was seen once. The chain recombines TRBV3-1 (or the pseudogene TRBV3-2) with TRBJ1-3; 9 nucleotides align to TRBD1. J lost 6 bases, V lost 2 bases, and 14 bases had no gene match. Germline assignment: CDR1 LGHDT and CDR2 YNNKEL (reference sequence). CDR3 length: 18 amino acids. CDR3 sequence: CASSQRIRDRDSENTIYF. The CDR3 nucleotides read TGTGCCAGCAGCCAACGAATCCGGGACAGGGATTCGGAAAACACCATATATTTT.

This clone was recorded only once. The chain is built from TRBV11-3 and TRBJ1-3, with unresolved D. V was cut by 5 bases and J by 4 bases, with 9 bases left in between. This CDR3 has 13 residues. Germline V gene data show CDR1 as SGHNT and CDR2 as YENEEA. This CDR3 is CASSAHGGNTIYF. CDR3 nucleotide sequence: TGTGCCAGCAGCGCCCACGGGGGAAACACCATATATTTT.

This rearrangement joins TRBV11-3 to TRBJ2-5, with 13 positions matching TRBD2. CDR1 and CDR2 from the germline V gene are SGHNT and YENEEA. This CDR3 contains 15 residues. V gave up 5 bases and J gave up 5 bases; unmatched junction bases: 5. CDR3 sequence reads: CASSKGLAGDETQYF. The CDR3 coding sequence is TGTGCCAGCAGCAAAGGACTAGCGGGAGATGAGACCCAGTACTTC.